Each of the 8 T cell receptor beta chains below was sequenced from the same sample in a study of T cells in Graves' hyperthyroidism and ophthalmopathy. TCR beta CDR3 regions were amplified from RNA. The HTBI primer set drove a first-round RT-PCR of the TCR CDR3. TCRdb reanalysed the multiplex PCR reads using MiXCR and keeps one entry per CDR3 protein. This repertoire shows around 440,000 distinct CDR3 sequences, roughly 14% found once; its top ten account for roughly an eighth. Material: blood. The receptors come from a woman under 30 with Graves' hyperthyroidism.

This clonotype was counted a few times. The rearrangement links TRBV5-1 to TRBJ1-4; D call uncertain. Trimming pared 4 bases from V and 0 bases from J, leaving 13 bases between. The V gene's germline CDR1 is SGHRS and CDR2 YFSETQ. The CDR3 length is 16 residues. CDR3: CASSPSTLATNEKLFF. For the CDR3, the DNA is TGCGCCAGCAGCCCGTCGACCTTGGCAACTAATGAAAAACTGTTTTTT. The variable domain in full, completed from reference TRBV5-1 and TRBJ1-4, reads KAGVTQTPRYLIKTRGQQVTLSCSPISGHRSVSWYQQTPGQGLQFLFEYFSETQRNKGNFPGRFSGRQFSNSRSEMNVSTLELGDSALYLCASSPSTLATNEKLFFGSGTQLSVL.

This clonotype was counted many times. The chain links TRBV28 to TRBJ1-5; D is unclear. V lost 7 bases and J lost 7, with 11 bases in between. Germline values: CDR1 MDHEN, CDR2 SYDVKM. CDR3 length equals 12 residues. The DNA of the CDR3 is TGTGCCAGCAATGAAAACGTGCAGCCCCAGCATTTT. This sequence encodes CASNENVQPQHF.

This clonotype came up many times. V gene TRBV5-1 combines with J gene TRBJ1-1, with 7 bases lining up with TRBD1. There are 17 residues in the CDR3. In germline, CDR1 is SGHRS, CDR2 YFSETQ. The junction had 10 bases not matched to a gene; V was cut back by 1 base and J by 1 base. The DNA of the CDR3 is TGCGCCAGCAGCTTGTTTACGGACAGGAGTCAGAACACTGAAGCTTTCTTT. It translates to CASSLFTDRSQNTEAFF.

The V gene is TRBV5-6, the J gene TRBJ1-5, with D unresolved. CDR1 SGHDT and CDR2 YYEEEE come from the germline V gene. Trimming cost V 2 bases and J 4 bases, with 7 bases left between them. CDR3 length: 13 residues. In DNA form, the CDR3 reads TGTGCCAGCAGCTTAAGGGCAAATCAGCCCCAGCATTTT. Translating gives CASSLRANQPQHF.

This clonotype showed up just a few times. The chain recombines TRBV4-1 with TRBJ2-1; 11 bases agree with TRBD2. The V gene's germline CDR1 is MGHRA and CDR2 YSYEKL. J was trimmed by 6 bases and V by 1 base; bases with no gene match: 8. The CDR3 length is 17 residues. The CDR3: CASSQVPTSGAPNEQFF. The CDR3, as DNA: TGCGCCAGCAGCCAAGTTCCGACTAGCGGGGCACCCAATGAGCAGTTCTTC.

The V and J genes are TRBV6-1 and TRBJ1-2, with 9 bases aligning to TRBD1. CDR1 and CDR2 from the germline V gene are MNHNS and SASEGT. This CDR3 spans 14 amino acids. Unmatched junction bases numbered 6, after V lost 4 bases and J lost 6 bases. The CDR3 DNA is TGTGCCAGCAGTGCCGGGACAGGGCTTAATGGCTACACCTTC. It encodes CASSAGTGLNGYTF.

This chain uses TRBV7-8 with TRBJ2-3; the match to TRBD2 covers 12 bases. After removal of 4 bases from V and 5 bases from J, the junction contained 19 bases not matched to a gene. Looked up from germline, CDR1 is SGHVS and CDR2 is FQNEAQ. This CDR3 spans 20 amino acids. In DNA form, the CDR3 reads TGTGCCAGCAGCTCGGAACTTAAGGGCCGACTAGCGGGAGCCGGAGATACGCAGTATTTT. Protein sequence: CASSSELKGRLAGAGDTQYF.

This clonotype was detected ten times or more. This sequence joins TRBV28 and TRBJ1-2; tentatively, D is TRBD1 (6 bases). The V end was cut by 2 bases, the J end by 4 bases, with 11 bases between. Germline V CDR1 and CDR2: MDHEN, SYDVKM. This CDR3 contains 14 residues. The CDR3 region has the DNA TGTGCCAGCAGTTTACAGGGGCCTAGCTATGGCTACACCTTC. Translation: CASSLQGPSYGYTF.